Detailed here is one T cell receptor (beta chain). The antigen remains undetermined. This record belongs to a study of shared clonotypes between healthy human individuals. Study observations and caveats: Naive CD4 clonotypes overlapped across a few donors at around 4.8%.

The assay was immunoSEQ multiplex PCR, and TCRdb's table has in-frame clones only and misses some. The sample contains 1.5 million to 2.5 million clones, about 94% of which appear only once. CD45RO-negative CD8 cells positively selected for CCR7 made up the naive population, which excluded terminally differentiated effector memory CD45RA+ cells. Healthy adults negative for HIV, lacking recent acute infections or vaccinations, served as donors. All participating donors were Caucasian adults from Nashville, Tennessee. The sequenced material came from naive CD8+ T cells sorted from blood. The TCR sequence derives from a man aged 18 to 30 in good health.

CDR3 loop: CASSLGGQGFSYEQYF. Written as DNA, the CDR3 is TGTGCCAGCAGCTTGGGGGGACAGGGATTCTCCTACGAGCAGTACTTC. The chain joins TRBV5-6 to TRBJ2-7; 9 nucleotides align to TRBD1. The CDR3 is made up of 16 amino acids. CDR1 and CDR2 from the germline V gene are SGHDT and YYEEEE. Losses at the gene ends were 0 bases for V and 0 bases for J; bases not matched to a gene: 4.